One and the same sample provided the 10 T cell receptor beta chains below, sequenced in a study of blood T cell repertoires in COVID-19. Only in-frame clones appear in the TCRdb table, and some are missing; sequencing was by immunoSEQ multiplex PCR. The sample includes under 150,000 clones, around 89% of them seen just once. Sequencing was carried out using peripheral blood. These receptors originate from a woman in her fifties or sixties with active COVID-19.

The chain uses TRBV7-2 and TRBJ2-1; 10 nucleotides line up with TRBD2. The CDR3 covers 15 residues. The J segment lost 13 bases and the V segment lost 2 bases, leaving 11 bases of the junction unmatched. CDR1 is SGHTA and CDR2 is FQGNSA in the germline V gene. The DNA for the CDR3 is TGTGCCAGCAGCTTAAGGGCTAGCGGGAGCCTAGAACAGTTCTTC. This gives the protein CASSLRASGSLEQFF. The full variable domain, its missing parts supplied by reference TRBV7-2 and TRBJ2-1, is GAGVSQSPSNKVTEKGKDVELRCDPISGHTALYWYRQSLGQGLEFLIYFQGNSAPDKSGLPSDRFSAERTGGSVSTLTIQRTQQEDSAVYLCASSLRASGSLEQFFGPGTRLTVL.

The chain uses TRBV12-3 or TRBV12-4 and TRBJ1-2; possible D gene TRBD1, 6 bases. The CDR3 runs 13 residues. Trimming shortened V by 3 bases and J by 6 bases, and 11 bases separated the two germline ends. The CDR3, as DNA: TGTGCCAGCAGTTTCTTTGAGGGGGATGGCTACACCTTC. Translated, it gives CASSFFEGDGYTF.

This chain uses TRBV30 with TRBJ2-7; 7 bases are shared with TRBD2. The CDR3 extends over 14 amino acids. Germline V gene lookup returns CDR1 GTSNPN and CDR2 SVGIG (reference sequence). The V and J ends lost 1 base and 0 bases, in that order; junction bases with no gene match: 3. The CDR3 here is CAWSGSGISYEQYF. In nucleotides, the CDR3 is TGTGCCTGGAGTGGAAGCGGGATCTCCTACGAGCAGTACTTC.

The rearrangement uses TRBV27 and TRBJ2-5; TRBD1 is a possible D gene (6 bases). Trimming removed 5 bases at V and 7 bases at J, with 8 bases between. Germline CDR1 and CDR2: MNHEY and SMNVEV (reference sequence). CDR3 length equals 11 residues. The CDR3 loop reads CASSKGGTQYF. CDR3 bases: TGTGCCAGCAGTAAAGGGGGGACCCAGTACTTC.

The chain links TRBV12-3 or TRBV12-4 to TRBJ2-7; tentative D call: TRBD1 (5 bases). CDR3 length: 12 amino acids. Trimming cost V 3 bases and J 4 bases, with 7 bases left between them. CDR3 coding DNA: TGTGCCAGCAGTTTCCAGGGTTACGAGCAGTACTTC. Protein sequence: CASSFQGYEQYF.

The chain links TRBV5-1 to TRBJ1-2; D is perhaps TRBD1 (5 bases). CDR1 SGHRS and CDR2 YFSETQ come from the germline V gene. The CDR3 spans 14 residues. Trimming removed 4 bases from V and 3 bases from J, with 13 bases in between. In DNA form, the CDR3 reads TGCGCCAGCAGCCAAGGAAGCAGGGACTATGGCTACACCTTC. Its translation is CASSQGSRDYGYTF.

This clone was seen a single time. CDR3 sequence: CASSSGLAGEEQFF. Written as DNA, the CDR3 is TGCGCCAGCAGCTCGGGACTAGCGGGAGAGGAGCAGTTCTTC. The chain links TRBV5-1 to TRBJ2-1; 14 bases are a match to TRBD2. The CDR3 spans 14 residues. Germline-derived CDR1 and CDR2 are SGHRS and YFSETQ. Unmatched junction bases numbered 3, after V lost 3 bases and J lost 10 bases. The entire variable domain, with the rest obtained from reference TRBV5-1 and TRBJ2-1, is as follows: KAGVTQTPRYLIKTRGQQVTLSCSPISGHRSVSWYQQTPGQGLQFLFEYFSETQRNKGNFPGRFSGRQFSNSRSEMNVSTLELGDSALYLCASSSGLAGEEQFFGPGTRLTVL.

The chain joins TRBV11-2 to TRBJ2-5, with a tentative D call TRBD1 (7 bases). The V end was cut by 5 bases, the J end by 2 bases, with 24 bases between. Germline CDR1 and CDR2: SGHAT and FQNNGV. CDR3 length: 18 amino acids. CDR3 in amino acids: CASSPNQGGAGLQETQYF. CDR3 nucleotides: TGTGCCAGCAGCCCGAACCAGGGGGGAGCAGGACTGCAAGAGACCCAGTACTTC.

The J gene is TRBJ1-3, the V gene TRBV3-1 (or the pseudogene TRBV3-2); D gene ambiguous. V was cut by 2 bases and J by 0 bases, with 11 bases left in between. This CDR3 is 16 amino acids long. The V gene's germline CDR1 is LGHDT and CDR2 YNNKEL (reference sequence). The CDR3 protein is CASSQPWSDSGNTIYF. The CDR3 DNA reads TGTGCCAGCAGCCAACCGTGGTCAGACTCTGGAAACACCATATATTTT.

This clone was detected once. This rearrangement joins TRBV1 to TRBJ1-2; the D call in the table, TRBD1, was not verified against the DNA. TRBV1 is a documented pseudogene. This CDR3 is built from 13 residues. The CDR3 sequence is CTSSPRQNYGYTF. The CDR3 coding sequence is TGCACCAGCAGCCCCCGACAGAACTATGGCTACACCTTC.